These 21 T cell receptor beta chains were sequenced from one sample in a study of beta chain features in type 1 diabetes. Isolated RNA was reverse transcribed in full, so expressed TCRB transcripts were sequenced. TCRdb's copy holds only in-frame clones and misses some; the assay was immunoSEQ multiplex PCR. Here the sample spans some 350,000 clones, roughly 9.8% being singletons. General study results and limits: Type 1 diabetes patients had TCRB CDR3s that were shorter (moderately but significantly so) in all four CD4+ subsets.

No antigen has been identified for these receptors. Sequencing was performed on central memory CD4+ T cells from blood. These receptors originate from a man aged 25 to 45 with type 1 diabetes.

In its sample, this clone was seen a few times. The chain recombines TRBV28 with TRBJ2-2; D remains unclear. Deletions cut 9 bases from V and 3 bases from J, with 11 bases between. Germline CDR1 MDHEN, CDR2 SYDVKM. This CDR3 comprises 13 residues. The CDR3 DNA follows: TGTGCCAGTCTGTTGAGGCACACCGGGGAGCTGTTTTTT. Translating it yields CASLLRHTGELFF.

This chain joins TRBV28 and TRBJ1-5; the match to TRBD1 covers 9 bases. In germline, CDR1 is MDHEN, CDR2 SYDVKM. The length of the CDR3 is 15 residues. After removal of 1 base from V and 4 bases from J, the junction contained 2 bases not matched to a gene. CDR3 sequence (DNA): TGTGCCAGCAGTTTATCGGGGACAGGGAATCAGCCCCAGCATTTT. This codes for CASSLSGTGNQPQHF.

The CDR3 here is CASSDRFLPSGDIQFF. CDR3 in DNA: TGTGCCAGCAGTGACCGGTTCCTCCCTAGCGGCGATATTCAGTTCTTC. This chain links TRBV6-1 with TRBJ2-1, with TRBD2 identical over 7 bases. This CDR3 has 16 amino acids. CDR1 and CDR2 (germline): MNHNS, SASEGT. Germline trimming cut 3 bases from V and 13 bases from J; bases unmatched to any gene: 18.

The chain employs TRBV7-9 and TRBJ2-7, with TRBD1 matching 7 bases. Per germline, CDR1 SEHNR and CDR2 FQNEAQ (reference sequence). The CDR3 runs 15 residues. Germline trimming cut 3 bases from V and 3 bases from J; bases unmatched to any gene: 8. The CDR3: CASSFTTGVGYEQYF. CDR3 nucleotide sequence: TGTGCCAGCAGCTTTACTACAGGGGTAGGCTACGAGCAGTACTTC.

This clone was counted ten times or more. This rearrangement joins TRBV7-9 to TRBJ1-1, with D unresolved. The germline CDR1 and CDR2 sequences are SEHNR and FQNEAQ (reference sequence). Trimming removed 5 bases from V and 3 bases from J, with 7 bases in between. The CDR3 loop spans 12 amino acids. CDR3 DNA sequence: TGTGCCAGCAGCAGAACGGACACTGAAGCTTTCTTT. Translation: CASSRTDTEAFF.

V usage is TRBV5-4 and J usage is TRBJ2-2; D is tentatively TRBD1 or TRBD2 (6 bases each). Between the trimmed V and J ends, which lost 2 bases and 4 bases, there was a span of 12 bases. Per germline, CDR1 SGHNT and CDR2 YYREEE (reference sequence). CDR3 size: 15 residues. Here the CDR3 reads CASSLPGAGTGELFF. Written as DNA, the CDR3 is TGTGCCAGCAGCTTACCGGGGGCGGGCACCGGGGAGCTGTTTTTT.

In this sample, this clone turned up a few times. This chain uses TRBV6-1 with TRBJ1-1; no firm D call. V lost 0 bases and J lost 0, with 5 bases in between. CDR3 length equals 14 residues. Germline V CDR1 and CDR2: MNHNS, SASEGT. The CDR3 coding sequence is TGTGCCAGCAGTGAAGCGGGGATGAACACTGAAGCTTTCTTT. It is translated as CASSEAGMNTEAFF.

This clone was detected a few times. V usage is TRBV4-3 and J usage is TRBJ1-1; the D gene is possibly TRBD1 (6 bases). V was clipped by 6 bases and J by 4 bases, with 18 bases between them. Per the germline V gene, CDR1 is LGHNA and CDR2 is YSLEER. CDR3 length: 15 amino acids. In DNA, the CDR3 is TGCGCCAGCAGTCCCGTGGGGGGGGCCGCCACTGAAGCTTTCTTT. It yields the protein CASSPVGGAATEAFF.

The chain carries TRBV2 and TRBJ2-7; D is uncertain. Trimming cost V 7 bases and J 3 bases, with 7 bases left between them. The length of the CDR3 is 11 residues. The germline gives CDR1 SNHLY, CDR2 FYNNEI. CDR3 in amino acids: CASIYSYEQYF. The CDR3 DNA sequence: TGTGCCAGCATATACAGCTACGAGCAGTACTTC.

Regarding this clone: At one end the junction does not follow the germline gene, possibly because of a read error. V is TRBV4-1 and J is TRBJ2-5, with 8 positions matching TRBD1. The CDR3 extends over 14 amino acids. Germline lookup yields CDR1 MGHRA and CDR2 YSYEKL. The CDR3 DNA reads as TGTGCCAGCAGTCAGGGACAGGTAGAAGAGACCCAGTACTTC. Translated: CASSQGQVEETQYF.

This chain connects TRBV6-1 to TRBJ2-3; a possible D gene is TRBD1 (6 bases). V shed 1 base and J shed 0 bases, with 8 bases lying between them. CDR3 length equals 15 residues. Germline assignment: CDR1 MNHNS and CDR2 SASEGT. The CDR3 sequence: CASSEGRGSTDTQYF. The CDR3 DNA reads as TGTGCCAGCAGTGAAGGCAGGGGCAGCACAGATACGCAGTATTTT.

This clone was seen only a few times. The chain couples TRBV28 to TRBJ2-1; tentative D call: TRBD1 (6 bases). Per germline, CDR1 MDHEN and CDR2 SYDVKM. This CDR3 is built from 13 residues. The V end lost 6 bases, the J end lost 7 bases, and 13 bases lay between the germline ends. The CDR3 loop reads CASSGQFVNEQFF. The CDR3 DNA reads as TGTGCCAGCAGCGGACAGTTCGTAAATGAGCAGTTCTTC. The full variable domain, completed using reference TRBV28 and TRBJ2-1, is DVKVTQSSRYLVKRTGEKVFLECVQDMDHENMFWYRQDPGLGLRLIYFSYDVKMKEKGDIPEGYSVSREKKERFSLILESASTNQTSMYLCASSGQFVNEQFFGPGTRLTVL.

A few counts support this clone. The chain links TRBV6-5 to TRBJ2-7; D is uncertain. Trimming removed 7 bases from V and 7 bases from J, with 11 bases in between. The length of the CDR3 is 11 residues. CDR1 is MNHEY, CDR2 SVGAGI, per germline. The CDR3 nucleotides are TGTGCCAGCACCCTCGACGTTGAGCAGTACTTC. Its protein is CASTLDVEQYF.

The rearrangement uses TRBV5-1 and TRBJ2-3, with D possibly being TRBD2 (5 bases). V lost 5 bases and J 2 bases, leaving 18 bases between the germline ends. The germline V gene has CDR1 SGHRS and CDR2 YFSETQ. CDR3 length: 16 residues. The CDR3: CASRLPSGGNTDTQYF. The CDR3 region has the DNA TGCGCCAGCAGGTTACCCTCAGGAGGAAACACAGATACGCAGTATTTT. The full variable domain, in which reference TRBV5-1 and TRBJ2-3 provide the parts outside the CDR3, is KAGVTQTPRYLIKTRGQQVTLSCSPISGHRSVSWYQQTPGQGLQFLFEYFSETQRNKGNFPGRFSGRQFSNSRSEMNVSTLELGDSALYLCASRLPSGGNTDTQYFGPGTRLTVL.

This clone was picked up a small number of times. The rearrangement joins TRBV10-3 to TRBJ2-7; D tentatively fits TRBD1 or TRBD2 (5 bases each). V was cut by 6 bases and J by 6 bases, with 18 bases left in between. Germline CDR1 reads ENHRY; CDR2 reads SYGVKD. The CDR3 sequence is 14 residues long. The DNA of the CDR3 is TGTGCCATCAGAGGGGACCGCGGCTCTTTCGAGCAGTACTTC. Its translation is CAIRGDRGSFEQYF.

The rearrangement uses TRBV5-6 and TRBJ2-7, with D possibly being TRBD2 (5 bases). The CDR3 has 15 amino acids. Per germline, CDR1 SGHDT and CDR2 YYEEEE. The germline V and J ends were trimmed by 2 bases and 3 bases, with 15 bases remaining between them. The CDR3, as DNA: TGTGCCAGCAGCTTTGGACTCCCCCAAAACTACGAGCAGTACTTC. It specifies CASSFGLPQNYEQYF.

In this sample, this clone turned up a few times. In DNA, the CDR3 is TGTGCCAGCAGGCAGACAGGGAAGCAGTTCTTC. Translating it yields CASRQTGKQFF. The chain employs TRBV6-1 and TRBJ2-1, with 7 bases aligning to TRBD1. J gave up 11 bases and V 6 bases, and 4 bases lay outside the gene matches. The CDR3 has 11 residues. The germline V gene encodes CDR1 MNHNS and CDR2 SASEGT.

This clone was counted at least ten times. This chain links TRBV11-3 with TRBJ2-1, with 11 bases aligning to TRBD2. CDR3 length equals 17 residues. Unmatched junction bases numbered 8, after V lost 5 bases and J lost 2 bases. Per germline, CDR1 SGHNT and CDR2 YENEEA. CDR3 sequence (DNA): TGTGCCAGCAGCCCCTTCCTAGCGGGGGGACCCTACAATGAGCAGTTCTTC. This gives the protein CASSPFLAGGPYNEQFF.

This sequence joins TRBV18 and TRBJ2-1; the D gene is possibly TRBD2 (6 bases). The CDR3 extends over 14 amino acids. Trimming left V 3 bases short and J 5 bases short, with 11 bases between. Germline CDR1 is KGHSH and CDR2 is LQKENI. CDR3 region: CASSPLRGNNEQFF. In DNA form, the CDR3 reads TGTGCCAGCTCACCGCTCCGGGGGAACAATGAGCAGTTCTTC.

This clone was detected only a few times. The DNA for the CDR3 is TGTGCCAGCAGCTCTGCGCTGGGATACCAAGAGACCCAGTACTTC. It is translated as CASSSALGYQETQYF. This rearrangement joins TRBV5-4 to TRBJ2-5; D remains unclear. Looked up from germline, CDR1 is SGHNT and CDR2 is YYREEE (reference sequence). The CDR3 length is 15 residues. Trimming stripped 3 bases from V and 0 bases from J, with 12 bases between.

This chain uses TRBV6-1 with TRBJ2-7; 7 bases are a match to TRBD1. The junction had 9 bases not matched to a gene; V was cut back by 9 bases and J by 4 bases. The CDR3 is 13 amino acids. CDR1 is MNHNS and CDR2 is SASEGT in the germline V gene. CDR3 nucleotides: TGTGCCAGAATCGACAGGGTGGGTTACGAGCAGTACTTC. It yields the protein CARIDRVGYEQYF.